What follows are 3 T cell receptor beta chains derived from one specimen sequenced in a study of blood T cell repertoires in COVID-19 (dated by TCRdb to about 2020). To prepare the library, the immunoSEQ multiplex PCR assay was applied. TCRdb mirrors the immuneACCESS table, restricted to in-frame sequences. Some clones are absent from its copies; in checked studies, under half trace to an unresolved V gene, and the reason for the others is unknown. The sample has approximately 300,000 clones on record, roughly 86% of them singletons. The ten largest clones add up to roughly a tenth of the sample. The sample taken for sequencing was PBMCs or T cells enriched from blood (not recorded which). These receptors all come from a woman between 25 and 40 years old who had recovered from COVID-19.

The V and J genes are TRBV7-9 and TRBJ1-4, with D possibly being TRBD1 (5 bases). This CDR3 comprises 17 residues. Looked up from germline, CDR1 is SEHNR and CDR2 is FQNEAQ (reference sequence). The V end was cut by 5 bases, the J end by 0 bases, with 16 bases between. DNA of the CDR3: TGTGCCAGCAGCCCCAATGGAACGGGGGCAACTAATGAAAAACTGTTTTTT. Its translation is CASSPNGTGATNEKLFF.

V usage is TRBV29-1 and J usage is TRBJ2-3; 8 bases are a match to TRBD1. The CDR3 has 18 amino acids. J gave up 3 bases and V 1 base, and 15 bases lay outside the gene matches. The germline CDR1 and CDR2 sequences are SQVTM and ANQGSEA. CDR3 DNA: TGCAGCGTTGAAGTAGATTGGGGACAGGTAGAGTCAACAGATACGCAGTATTTT. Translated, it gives CSVEVDWGQVESTDTQYF.

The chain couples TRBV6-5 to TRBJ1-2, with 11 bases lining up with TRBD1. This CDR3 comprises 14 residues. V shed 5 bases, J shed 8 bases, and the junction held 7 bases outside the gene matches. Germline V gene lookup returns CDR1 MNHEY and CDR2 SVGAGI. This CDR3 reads CASSRGQGARGYTF. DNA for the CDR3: TGTGCCAGCAGTAGAGGACAGGGGGCAAGGGGCTACACCTTC.